The rows below give T cell receptor beta chains drawn from one sample of a study of blood T cell repertoires in COVID-19. The method was immunoSEQ multiplex PCR; TCRdb's version includes in-frame clones alone and lacks a portion of them. Of approximately 200,000 clones in the sample, approximately 89% were seen once. Sequencing was done on a sample of peripheral blood. These receptors originate from a woman in her 30s with acute or convalescent COVID-19. Both conserved end residues are part of each CDR3. The order of the fields is J gene, V gene, CDR3 length, D gene, clone size, CDR3 DNA, CDR3 protein. The D gene is left open where the match is weak. Size tells how often a clone was seen (once, few, many) or the class of an expanded clone, and some rows leave it out.

TRBJ2-1 TRBV5-8 15 NA NA TGTGCCAGCAGCTTGCCGTGGGGCCCCAAGAATGAGCAGTTCTTC CASSLPWGPKNEQFF
TRBJ1-2 TRBV6-5 13 NA NA TGTGCCAGCAGTCGTCAGGGAAACTATGGCTACACCTTC CASSRQGNYGYTF
TRBJ1-2 TRBV2 13 TRBD1 few TGTGCCTCCCAAGCAGGGGGTGGCTATGGCTACACCTTC CASQAGGGYGYTF
TRBJ1-1 TRBV6-5 14 TRBD1 NA TGTGCCAGCAGCATCGTCCAGGGGGACTCTGAAGCTTTCTTT CASSIVQGDSEAFF
TRBJ1-1 TRBV4-1 15 NA once TGCGCCAGCAGCCAACATCTGGGGGCTATTGCTGAAGCTTTCTTT CASSQHLGAIAEAFF
TRBJ2-3 TRBV12-3/TRBV12-4 13 TRBD1 once TGTGCCAGCAGCCGACAGGGACCAGATACGCAGTATTTT CASSRQGPDTQYF
TRBJ1-2 TRBV3-1/TRBV3-2 15 NA NA TGTGCCAGCAGCCGCACTACACAGGCGGGGTACGGCTACACCTTC CASSRTTQAGYGYTF
TRBJ1-5 TRBV27 15 NA NA TGTGCCAGCAGTTTTACGGGACTCCTCGGTCAGCCCCAGCATTTT CASSFTGLLGQPQHF
TRBJ2-7 TRBV5-1 16 TRBD1 once TGCGCCAGCAGCTTGGGAGCGGGACAGGGAGTCTACGAGCAGTACTTC CASSLGAGQGVYEQYF
TRBJ1-5 TRBV28 10 NA NA TGTGCCAGCAGTTTTCTGCCCCAGCATTTT CASSFLPQHF
TRBJ2-7 TRBV6-5 14 TRBD1 NA TGTGCCAGCAAAATGGGGACAGGGTCCTACGAGCAGTACTTC CASKMGTGSYEQYF
TRBJ2-7 TRBV6-6 14 TRBD2 NA TGTGCCAGCAGCCTCTCTAGCGGGAGCTACGAGCAGTACTTC CASSLSSGSYEQYF
TRBJ2-3 TRBV9 14 NA NA TGTGCCAGCAGCGTAGTCGGCGGATCAGATACGCAGTATTTT CASSVVGGSDTQYF
TRBJ2-5 TRBV4-2 18 TRBD2 NA TGTGCCAGCAGCCAAAGGGGGACTAGCGGGGTTGACCAAGAGACCCAGTACTTC CASSQRGTSGVDQETQYF
TRBJ1-5 TRBV5-6 16 NA NA TGTGCCAGCAGCTTGTTCGGGAGAAATAGCAATCAGCCCCAGCATTTT CASSLFGRNSNQPQHF
TRBJ1-1 TRBV5-5 14 NA NA TGTGCCAGCAGCCTCGACAGATTGAACACTGAAGCTTTCTTT CASSLDRLNTEAFF
TRBJ2-7 TRBV3-1/TRBV3-2 13 NA once TGTGCCAGCAGCCAAGGTGGTCACGCGGGGCAGTACTTC CASSQGGHAGQYF
TRBJ2-3 TRBV6-4 16 TRBD2 NA TGTGCCAGCAGTCGTACTAGCGCCCTGAGCACAGATACGCAGTATTTT CASSRTSALSTDTQYF
TRBJ2-1 TRBV9 12 TRBD2 NA TGTGCCAGCCGCGGGAGAGCCAATGAGCAGTTCTTC CASRGRANEQFF
TRBJ1-5 TRBV12-3/TRBV12-4 13 NA NA TGTGCCAGCAGTTTCTCTAGGCAGACGCCCCAGCATTTT CASSFSRQTPQHF
TRBJ1-4 TRBV3-1/TRBV3-2 14 NA NA TGTGCCAGCAGCCTAAGGGGGGGATTTGAAAAACTGTTTTTT CASSLRGGFEKLFF
TRBJ2-1 TRBV10-1 14 NA once TGCGCCAGCAGTGGACAGGCTCTTTACAATGAGCAGTTCTTC CASSGQALYNEQFF
TRBJ1-5 TRBV28 14 TRBD1 NA TGTGCCAGCAGGCAGGGGGGAGGCAATCAGCCCCAGCATTTT CASRQGGGNQPQHF
TRBJ1-3 TRBV6-6 11 NA NA TGTGCCAGCAGGGGGGCAGGCACCATATATTTT CASRGAGTIYF
TRBJ2-1 TRBV5-1 14 TRBD1 NA TGCGCCAGCAGCTTGGACAGGGGTAACAATGAGCAGTTCTTC CASSLDRGNNEQFF
TRBJ2-5 TRBV9 16 NA NA TGTGCCAGCAGCGTAAGCCCATGGGGCAGCCAAGAGACCCAGTACTTC CASSVSPWGSQETQYF
TRBJ1-1 TRBV6-5 14 NA NA TGTGCCAGCAGGGGGCCTGGGTTGAACACTGAAGCTTTCTTT CASRGPGLNTEAFF
TRBJ2-3 TRBV7-9 14 NA NA TGTGCCAGCAGCCAACGCAGTAGCACAGATACGCAGTATTTT CASSQRSSTDTQYF
TRBJ2-2 TRBV5-1 16 TRBD2 NA TGCGCCAGCGCATTCGGCGGGAGGGCCAACACCGGGGAGCTGTTTTTT CASAFGGRANTGELFF
TRBJ1-1 TRBV6-5 14 NA NA TGTGCCAGCAGTTACGGACGGCGGGGGACTGAAGCTTTCTTT CASSYGRRGTEAFF
TRBJ2-2 TRBV14 16 NA NA TGTGCCAGCAGCCTTTACGTAGCAGCGAACACCGGGGAGCTGTTTTTT CASSLYVAANTGELFF
TRBJ2-6 TRBV4-1 17 NA NA TGCGCCAGCAGCAAGGGGTTACAGGGAACCGGGGCCAACGTCCTGACTTTC CASSKGLQGTGANVLTF
TRBJ2-5 TRBV2 12 TRBD1 NA TGTGCCAGCTCCGACAGGGTGAAGACCCAGTACTTC CASSDRVKTQYF
TRBJ2-3 TRBV29-1 13 TRBD2 few TGCAGCGTTGTGAGGGAGGGAACAGATACGCAGTATTTT CSVVREGTDTQYF
TRBJ1-1 TRBV29-1 14 NA once TGCAGCGTTGAAGAATCCCCCGGGAACACTGAAGCTTTCTTT CSVEESPGNTEAFF
TRBJ2-5 TRBV18 15 TRBD2 NA TGTGCCAGCTCACCACGAGCGGGGATCCAAGAGACCCAGTACTTC CASSPRAGIQETQYF
TRBJ2-3 TRBV7-2 15 NA NA TGTGCCAGCAGCTCTCCCCAGCGGAACCCAGATACGCAGTATTTT CASSSPQRNPDTQYF
TRBJ2-1 TRBV19 11 NA NA TGTGCCACCTCCTTTTACAATGAGCAGTTCTTC CATSFYNEQFF
TRBJ1-6 TRBV5-1 15 TRBD1 NA TGCGCCAGCAGCTCGGGACAGGGGGCCGGTTCACCCCTCCACTTT CASSSGQGAGSPLHF
TRBJ1-4 TRBV30 13 TRBD1 NA TGTGCCGGGTGGGACAGGGGGAATGAAAAACTGTTTTTT CAGWDRGNEKLFF
TRBJ2-1 TRBV11-2 14 NA NA TGTGCCAGCAGCTTTGGCCAAATCGAAAATGAGCAGTTCTTC CASSFGQIENEQFF
TRBJ2-3 TRBV6-5 14 NA NA TGTGCCAGCAGTAAACTACAGGCAACAGATACGCAGTATTTT CASSKLQATDTQYF
TRBJ1-5 TRBV5-1 15 NA NA TGCGCCAGCAGCTTCGGGGGGACCAGCAATCAGCCCCAGCATTTT CASSFGGTSNQPQHF
TRBJ2-7 TRBV7-2 13 TRBD1 NA TGTGCCACCAGGGGGCAATACCTCTACGAGCAGTACTTC CATRGQYLYEQYF
TRBJ2-2 TRBV7-2 14 NA NA TGTGCCAGCAGCTTAGCGCACGGGGCCGGGGAGCTGTTTTTT CASSLAHGAGELFF
TRBJ2-7 TRBV11-2 14 NA NA TGTGCCAGCAGCTTAGACCCCTCCGCCTACGAGCAGTACTTC CASSLDPSAYEQYF